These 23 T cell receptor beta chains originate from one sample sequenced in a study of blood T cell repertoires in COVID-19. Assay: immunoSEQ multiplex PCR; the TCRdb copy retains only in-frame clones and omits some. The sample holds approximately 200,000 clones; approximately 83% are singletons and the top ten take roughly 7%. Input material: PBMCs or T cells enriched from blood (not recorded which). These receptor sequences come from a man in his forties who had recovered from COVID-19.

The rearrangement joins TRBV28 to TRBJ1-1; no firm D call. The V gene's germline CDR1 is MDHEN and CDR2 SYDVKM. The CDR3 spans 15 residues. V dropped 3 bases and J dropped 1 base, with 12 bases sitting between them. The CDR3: CASSLPLSGNTEAFF. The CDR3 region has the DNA TGTGCCAGCAGTTTGCCTCTTAGTGGGAACACTGAAGCTTTCTTT.

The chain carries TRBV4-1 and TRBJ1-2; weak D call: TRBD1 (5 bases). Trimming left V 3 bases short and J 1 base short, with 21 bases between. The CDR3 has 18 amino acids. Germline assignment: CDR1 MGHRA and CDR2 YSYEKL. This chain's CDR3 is CASSQPQGWASFNYGYTF. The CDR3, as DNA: TGCGCCAGCAGCCAGCCGCAGGGTTGGGCCTCTTTTAACTATGGCTACACCTTC.

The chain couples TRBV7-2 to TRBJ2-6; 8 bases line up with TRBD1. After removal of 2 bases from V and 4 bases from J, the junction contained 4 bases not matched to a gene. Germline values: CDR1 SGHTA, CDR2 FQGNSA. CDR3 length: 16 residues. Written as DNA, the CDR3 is TGTGCCAGCAGCTTACAGGGGGCTAGGGGGGCCAACGTCCTGACTTTC. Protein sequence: CASSLQGARGANVLTF. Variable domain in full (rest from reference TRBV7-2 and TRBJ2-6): GAGVSQSPSNKVTEKGKDVELRCDPISGHTALYWYRQSLGQGLEFLIYFQGNSAPDKSGLPSDRFSAERTGGSVSTLTIQRTQQEDSAVYLCASSLQGARGANVLTFGAGSRLTVL.

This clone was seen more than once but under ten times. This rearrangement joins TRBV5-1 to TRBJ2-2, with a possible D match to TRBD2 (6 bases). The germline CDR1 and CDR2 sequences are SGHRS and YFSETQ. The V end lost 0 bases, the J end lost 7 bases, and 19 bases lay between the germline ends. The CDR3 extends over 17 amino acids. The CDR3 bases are TGCGCCAGCAGCTTGGAGCCGGCGGGGAGTATAGTCGGGGAGCTGTTTTTT. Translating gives CASSLEPAGSIVGELFF.

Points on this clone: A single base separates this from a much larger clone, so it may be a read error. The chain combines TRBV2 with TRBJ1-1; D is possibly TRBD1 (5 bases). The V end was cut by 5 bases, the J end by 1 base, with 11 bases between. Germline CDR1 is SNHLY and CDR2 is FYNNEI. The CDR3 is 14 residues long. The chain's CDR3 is CASSYDRKNTEAFF. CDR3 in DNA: TGTGCCAGCAGTTACGACAGAAAGAACACTGAAGCTTTCTTT.

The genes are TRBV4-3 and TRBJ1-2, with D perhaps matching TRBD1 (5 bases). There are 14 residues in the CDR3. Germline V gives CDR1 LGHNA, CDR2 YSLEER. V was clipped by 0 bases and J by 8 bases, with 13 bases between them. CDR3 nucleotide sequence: TGCGCCAGCAGCCAAGAGACAGTCTTAGGAGGCTACACCTTC. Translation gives CASSQETVLGGYTF.

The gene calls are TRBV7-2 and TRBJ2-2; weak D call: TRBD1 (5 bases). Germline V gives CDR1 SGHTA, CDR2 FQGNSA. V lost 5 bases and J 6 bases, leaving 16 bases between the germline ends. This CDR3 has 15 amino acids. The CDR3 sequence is CASSSPTESAGELFF. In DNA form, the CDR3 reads TGTGCCAGCAGCAGCCCGACAGAGTCGGCCGGGGAGCTGTTTTTT. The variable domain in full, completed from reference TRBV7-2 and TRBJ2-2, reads GAGVSQSPSNKVTEKGKDVELRCDPISGHTALYWYRQSLGQGLEFLIYFQGNSAPDKSGLPSDRFSAERTGGSVSTLTIQRTQQEDSAVYLCASSSPTESAGELFFGEGSRLTVL.

For the CDR3, the DNA is TGTGCCATCAGTGCTGGGGCCAGGGGGAAGGGGAACACTGAAGCTTTCTTT. This gives the protein CAISAGARGKGNTEAFF. The chain has TRBV10-3 and TRBJ1-1; 7 positions match TRBD1. With V trimmed by 4 bases and J by 1 base, 12 bases remained unmatched. CDR1 and CDR2 (germline): ENHRY, SYGVKD. The CDR3 runs to 17 residues.

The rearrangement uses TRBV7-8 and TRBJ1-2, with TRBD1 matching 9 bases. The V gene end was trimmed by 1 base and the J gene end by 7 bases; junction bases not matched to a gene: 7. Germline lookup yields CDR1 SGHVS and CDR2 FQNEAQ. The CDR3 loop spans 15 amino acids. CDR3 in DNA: TGTGCCAGCAGCTTAGACAGGGGGCAGGTATCTGGCTACACCTTC. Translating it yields CASSLDRGQVSGYTF.

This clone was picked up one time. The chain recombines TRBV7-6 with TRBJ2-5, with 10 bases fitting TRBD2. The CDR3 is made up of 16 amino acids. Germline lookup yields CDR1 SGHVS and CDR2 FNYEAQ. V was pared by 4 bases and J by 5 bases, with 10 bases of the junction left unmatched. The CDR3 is CASSSVAGGSHETQYF. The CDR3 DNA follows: TGTGCCAGCAGCTCCGTAGCGGGGGGCTCCCACGAGACCCAGTACTTC.

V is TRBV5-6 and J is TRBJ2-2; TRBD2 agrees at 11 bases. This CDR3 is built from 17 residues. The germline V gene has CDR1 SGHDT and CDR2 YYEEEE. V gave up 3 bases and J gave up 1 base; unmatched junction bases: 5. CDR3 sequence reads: CASSSLAGGLNTGELFF. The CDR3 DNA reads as TGTGCCAGCAGCTCTTTAGCGGGGGGGTTGAACACCGGGGAGCTGTTTTTT.

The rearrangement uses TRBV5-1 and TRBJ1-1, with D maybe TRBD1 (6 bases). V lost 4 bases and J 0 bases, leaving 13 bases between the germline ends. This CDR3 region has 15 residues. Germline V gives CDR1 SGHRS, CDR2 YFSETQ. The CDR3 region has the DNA TGCGCCAGCAGCCAGGGGAATATGTTGAACACTGAAGCTTTCTTT. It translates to CASSQGNMLNTEAFF.

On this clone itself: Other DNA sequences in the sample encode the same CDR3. In DNA, the CDR3 is TGTGCCAGCTCACCACCGGGGACAGGGAACACTGAAGCTTTCTTT. Translating it yields CASSPPGTGNTEAFF. The rearrangement uses TRBV18 and TRBJ1-1; 8 bases are a match to TRBD1. The length of the CDR3 is 15 residues. With 0 bases clipped from V and 1 base from J, the junction kept 1 base outside the gene matches. Germline CDR1 and CDR2: KGHSH and LQKENI.

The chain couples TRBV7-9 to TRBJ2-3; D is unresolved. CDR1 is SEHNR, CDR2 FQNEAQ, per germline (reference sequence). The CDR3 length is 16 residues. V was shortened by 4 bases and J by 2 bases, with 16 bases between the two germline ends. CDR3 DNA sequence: TGTGCCAGCAGCTCAGGCCTGAGCTCTCTCACAGATACGCAGTATTTT. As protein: CASSSGLSSLTDTQYF.

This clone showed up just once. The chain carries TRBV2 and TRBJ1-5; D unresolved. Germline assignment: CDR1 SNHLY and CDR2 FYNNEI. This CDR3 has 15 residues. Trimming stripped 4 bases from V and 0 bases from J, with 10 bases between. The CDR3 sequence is CASSVRGPSNQPQHF. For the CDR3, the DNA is TGTGCCAGCAGTGTCCGGGGTCCTAGCAATCAGCCCCAGCATTTT.

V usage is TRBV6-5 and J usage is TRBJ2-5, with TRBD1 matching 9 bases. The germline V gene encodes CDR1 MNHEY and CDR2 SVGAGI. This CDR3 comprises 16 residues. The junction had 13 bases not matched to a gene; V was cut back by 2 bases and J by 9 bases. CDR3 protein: CASSYPRTGGGRAQYF. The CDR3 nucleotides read TGTGCCAGCAGTTACCCGAGAACAGGGGGCGGGCGGGCCCAGTACTTC.

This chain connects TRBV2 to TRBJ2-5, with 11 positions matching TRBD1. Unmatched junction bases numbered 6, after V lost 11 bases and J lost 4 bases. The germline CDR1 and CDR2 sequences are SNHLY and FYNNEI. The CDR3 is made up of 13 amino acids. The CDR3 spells CAGDRGMSETQYF. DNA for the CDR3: TGTGCCGGGGACAGGGGGATGTCAGAGACCCAGTACTTC.

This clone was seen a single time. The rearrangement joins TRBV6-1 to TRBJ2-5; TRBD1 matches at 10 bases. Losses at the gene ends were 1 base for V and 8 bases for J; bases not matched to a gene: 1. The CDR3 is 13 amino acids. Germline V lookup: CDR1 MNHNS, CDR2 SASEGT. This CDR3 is CASSEGDRGTQYF. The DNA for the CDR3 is TGTGCCAGCAGTGAAGGGGACAGGGGCACCCAGTACTTC.

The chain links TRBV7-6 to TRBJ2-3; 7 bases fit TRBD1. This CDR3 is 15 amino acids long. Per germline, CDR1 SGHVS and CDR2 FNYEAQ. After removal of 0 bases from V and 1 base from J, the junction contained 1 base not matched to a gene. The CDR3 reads CASSLAGTGTDTQYF. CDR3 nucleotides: TGTGCCAGCAGCTTAGCCGGGACAGGCACAGATACGCAGTATTTT.

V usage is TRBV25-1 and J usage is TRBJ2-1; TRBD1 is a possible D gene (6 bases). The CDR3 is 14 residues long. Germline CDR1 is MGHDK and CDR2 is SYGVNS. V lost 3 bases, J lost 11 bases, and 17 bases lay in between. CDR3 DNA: TGTGCCAGCAGTGACCCCCGGACAGTTAATAAGCAGTTCTTC. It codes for CASSDPRTVNKQFF.

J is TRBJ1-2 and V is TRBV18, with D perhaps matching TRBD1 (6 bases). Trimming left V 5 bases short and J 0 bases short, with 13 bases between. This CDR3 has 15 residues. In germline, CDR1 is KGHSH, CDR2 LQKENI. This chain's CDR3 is CASSSTGQTNYGYTF. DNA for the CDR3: TGTGCCAGCTCAAGTACAGGGCAAACTAACTATGGCTACACCTTC.

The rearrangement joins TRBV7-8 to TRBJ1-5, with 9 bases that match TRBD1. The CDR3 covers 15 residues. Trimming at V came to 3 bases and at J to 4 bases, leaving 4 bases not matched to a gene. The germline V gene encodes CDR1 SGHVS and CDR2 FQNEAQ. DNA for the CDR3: TGTGCCAGCAGCTTGCAGGGACAGGGAAATCAGCCCCAGCATTTT. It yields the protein CASSLQGQGNQPQHF.

The CDR3 here is CASSIGGSDEQFF. CDR3 nucleotides: TGTGCCAGTAGTATAGGCGGGTCCGATGAGCAGTTCTTC. V gene TRBV19 combines with J gene TRBJ2-1, with D possibly matching TRBD2 (5 bases). The V end was cut by 1 base, the J end by 8 bases, with 9 bases between. Germline CDR1 reads LNHDA; CDR2 reads SQIVND (reference sequence). The CDR3 is made up of 13 amino acids.